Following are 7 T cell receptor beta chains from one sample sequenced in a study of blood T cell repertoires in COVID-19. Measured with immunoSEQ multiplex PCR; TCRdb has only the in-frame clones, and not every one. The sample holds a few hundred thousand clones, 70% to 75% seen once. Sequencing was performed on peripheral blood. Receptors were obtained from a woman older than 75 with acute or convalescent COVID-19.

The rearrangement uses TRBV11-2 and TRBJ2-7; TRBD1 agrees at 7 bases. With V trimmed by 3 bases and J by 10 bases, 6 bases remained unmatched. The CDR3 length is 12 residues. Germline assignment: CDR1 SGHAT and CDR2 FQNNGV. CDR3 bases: TGTGCCAGCAGCTTTTACAGGGGACGTCAGTACTTC. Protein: CASSFYRGRQYF.

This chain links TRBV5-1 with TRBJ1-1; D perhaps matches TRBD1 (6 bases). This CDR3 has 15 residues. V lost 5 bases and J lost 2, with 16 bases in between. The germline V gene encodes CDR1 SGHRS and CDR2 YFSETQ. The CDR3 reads CASSEQGLPNTEAFF. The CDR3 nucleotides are TGCGCCAGCAGTGAACAGGGCCTACCTAACACTGAAGCTTTCTTT.

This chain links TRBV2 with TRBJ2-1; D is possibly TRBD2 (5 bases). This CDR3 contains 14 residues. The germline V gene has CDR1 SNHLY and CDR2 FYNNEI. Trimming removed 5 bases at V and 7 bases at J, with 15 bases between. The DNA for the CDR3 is TGTGCCAGCAGTCTACTAGTGTCTAGGAATGAGCAGTTCTTC. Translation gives CASSLLVSRNEQFF.

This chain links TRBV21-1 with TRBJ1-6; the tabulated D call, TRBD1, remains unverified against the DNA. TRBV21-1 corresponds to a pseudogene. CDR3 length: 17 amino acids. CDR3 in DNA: TGTGCCAGCAGGACCCTACAGGGAACTTACTATAATTCACCCCTCCACTTT. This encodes CASRTLQGTYYNSPLHF.

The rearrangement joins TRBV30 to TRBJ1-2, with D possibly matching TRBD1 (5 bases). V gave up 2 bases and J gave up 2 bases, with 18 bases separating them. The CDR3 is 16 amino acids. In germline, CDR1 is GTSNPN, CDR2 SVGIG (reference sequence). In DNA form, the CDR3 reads TGTGCCTGGAGTTTAATGACGGGACTCCTAAACTATGGCTACACCTTC. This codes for CAWSLMTGLLNYGYTF.

The CDR3, as DNA: TGTGCCACCAGTGATTCAGGCCGACACGCAGATACGCAGTATTTT. Translated, it gives CATSDSGRHADTQYF. The chain has TRBV24-1 and TRBJ2-3; D remains unclear. CDR3 length: 15 amino acids. The V and J ends lost 2 bases and 4 bases respectively, with 12 bases between them. CDR1 is KGHDR, CDR2 SFDVKD, per germline.

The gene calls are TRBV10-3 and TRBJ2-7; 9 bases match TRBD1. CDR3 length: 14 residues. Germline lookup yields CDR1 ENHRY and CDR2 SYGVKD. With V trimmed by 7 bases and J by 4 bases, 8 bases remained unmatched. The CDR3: CAITSGTGMYEQYF. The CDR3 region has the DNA TGTGCCATCACTTCCGGGACAGGGATGTACGAGCAGTACTTC.